These 5 T cell receptor beta chains were sequenced from one sample in a study of T cells after yellow fever vaccination. MiXCR, applied by TCRdb to the 5' RACE reads, yields one record per CDR3 protein. The table lists fewer than 500,000 distinct CDR3 sequences, roughly a sixth of them singletons, with over 15% in the top ten. Sequenced here: PBMCs, sampled before the yellow fever booster vaccination. The receptors stem from a man between 18 and 35 years old who received the YFV17D yellow fever vaccine.

The V and J genes are TRBV11-2 and TRBJ1-5, with 7 nucleotides matching TRBD1. The J segment lost 2 bases and the V segment lost 4 bases, leaving 8 bases of the junction unmatched. This CDR3 contains 16 residues. Germline values: CDR1 SGHAT, CDR2 FQNNGV. CDR3 sequence reads: CASSSGTALGNQPQHF. The DNA of the CDR3 is TGTGCCAGCAGCTCCGGGACAGCCTTGGGCAATCAGCCCCAGCATTTT.

The chain uses TRBV7-3 and TRBJ2-3; D is possibly TRBD2 (7 bases). V gave up 4 bases and J gave up 8 bases, with 16 bases separating them. Per germline, CDR1 SGHTA and CDR2 FQGTGA. The CDR3 extends over 14 amino acids. The DNA for the CDR3 is TGTGCCAGCAGCTCACAGAAGGGAGGGGGTACGCAGTATTTT. This sequence encodes CASSSQKGGGTQYF.

This chain uses TRBV6-5 with TRBJ1-1; 9 bases are a match to TRBD1. CDR1 is MNHEY, CDR2 SVGAGI, per germline. J gave up 3 bases and V 5 bases, and 10 bases lay outside the gene matches. There are 16 residues in the CDR3. The CDR3 spells CASSPNRGRRDTEAFF. The CDR3 coding sequence is TGTGCCAGCAGTCCTAACAGGGGGCGCCGGGACACTGAAGCTTTCTTT.

There are a few counts of this clonotype. This rearrangement joins TRBV28 to TRBJ2-7; TRBD2 matches at 9 bases. Germline CDR1 MDHEN, CDR2 SYDVKM. Unmatched junction bases numbered 8, after V lost 6 bases and J lost 2 bases. The CDR3 has 15 amino acids. The CDR3 nucleotides read TGTGCCAGCAGCCTCAGCGGGGGGTCCGCCTACGAGCAGTACGTC. Protein: CASSLSGGSAYEQYV.

In its sample, this clonotype was seen a few times. This chain uses TRBV3-1 with TRBJ2-1; D is perhaps TRBD2 (5 bases). V lost 4 bases and J 6 bases, leaving 13 bases between the germline ends. Looked up from germline, CDR1 is LGHDT and CDR2 is YNNKEL (reference sequence). This CDR3 contains 14 residues. CDR3 sequence (DNA): TGTGCCAGCAGCCTGAAAAGGGAGTTCAATGAGCAGTTCTTC. It codes for CASSLKREFNEQFF.